This paragraph reports one T cell receptor beta chain. The data originate from a study of control samples from healthy donors and cancer patients. Some clones are missing from TCRdb's copy, which holds only in-frame ones; the method was immunoSEQ multiplex PCR. The profile shows about 130,000 clones, around 90% of them singletons. The sequencing input was blood. The receptor was isolated from a man aged 40-50 years in good health.

CDR3 coding DNA: TGTGCCAGCAGCCAAACCGGGACAGGGGTGGATCAGCCCCAGCATTTT. Translated, it gives CASSQTGTGVDQPQHF. This sequence joins TRBV3-1 (or the pseudogene TRBV3-2) and TRBJ1-5; 10 bases are a match to TRBD1. With V trimmed by 2 bases and J by 5 bases, 6 bases remained unmatched. Germline values: CDR1 LGHDT, CDR2 YNNKEL (reference sequence). CDR3 size: 16 residues.